The 27 T cell receptor beta chains presented below share a single source sample, sequenced in a study of OX40 agonist ivuxolimab in advanced cancers. The repertoire was sequenced with immunoSEQ multiplex PCR; TCRdb's copy has only in-frame clones and lacks some. Altogether 30,000 to 35,000 clones are present, 65% to 80% being singletons, with the ten largest covering roughly 15%. This material consisted of CD4+ or CD8+ T cells sorted from blood, taken in a trial of the OX40 agonist ivuxolimab. Source of these receptors: an adult with an advanced solid tumor such as melanoma, head and neck, liver or kidney cancer.

The chain employs TRBV5-4 and TRBJ2-2; 13 bases align to TRBD2. The CDR3 has 18 residues. Trimming at V came to 4 bases and at J to 5 bases, leaving 11 bases not matched to a gene. Per germline, CDR1 SGHNT and CDR2 YYREEE (reference sequence). In DNA, the CDR3 is TGTGCCAGCAGCCCAAACCCGGGACTAGCGGGACCTACCGGGGAGCTGTTTTTT. Translating it yields CASSPNPGLAGPTGELFF.

The chain has TRBV5-4 and TRBJ2-1; D gene uncertain. The CDR3 has 15 residues. V gave up 1 base and J gave up 0 bases, with 8 bases separating them. From germline, CDR1 is SGHNT and CDR2 YYREEE (reference sequence). CDR3 nucleotide sequence: TGTGCCAGCAGCTTGACAGAAAGCTCCTACAATGAGCAGTTCTTC. Encoded protein: CASSLTESSYNEQFF.

The V call is TRBV6-6, the J call TRBJ2-2, with TRBD2 matching 7 bases. CDR1 and CDR2 from the germline V gene are MNHNY and SVGAGI (reference sequence). The ends lost 0 bases at V and 6 bases at J; junction bases unmatched: 4. The CDR3 has 15 residues. The CDR3 reads CASSYSGRGPGELFF. DNA for the CDR3: TGTGCCAGCAGTTACTCTGGGAGGGGACCCGGGGAGCTGTTTTTT.

CDR3 amino acids: CASSQAALAGTDTQYF. For the CDR3, the DNA is TGTGCCAGCAGCCAAGCAGCACTAGCGGGCACAGATACGCAGTATTTT. V usage is TRBV4-2 and J usage is TRBJ2-3, with 8 bases identical to TRBD2. The CDR3 is 16 residues long. Germline V gene data show CDR1 as LGHNA and CDR2 as YNFKEQ. V lost 1 base, J lost 1 base, and 4 bases stayed unmatched.

The table lists this clone with a few counts. The rearrangement uses TRBV13 and TRBJ1-2; D may be TRBD1 (5 bases). This CDR3 comprises 13 residues. Per germline, CDR1 PRHDT and CDR2 FYEKMQ (reference sequence). Trimming stripped 5 bases from V and 8 bases from J, with 15 bases between. CDR3 bases: TGTGCCAGCAGCAGAGGGTGGCAGGGAGGCTACACCTTC. It encodes CASSRGWQGGYTF.

V usage is TRBV6-1 and J usage is TRBJ2-2, with 7 nucleotides matching TRBD2. In germline, CDR1 is MNHNS, CDR2 SASEGT. The ends lost 1 base at V and 7 bases at J; junction bases unmatched: 9. The CDR3 contains 16 residues. CDR3 amino acids: CASSEEAGGSGGELFF. The CDR3 DNA follows: TGTGCCAGCAGTGAAGAGGCAGGCGGGAGTGGCGGGGAGCTGTTTTTT.

The chain uses TRBV7-9 and TRBJ2-7, with 10 bases identical to TRBD1. The V segment lost 5 bases and the J segment 8 bases; nucleotides outside the gene matches: 12. The CDR3 runs to 15 residues. Per the germline V gene, CDR1 is SEHNR and CDR2 is FQNEAQ (reference sequence). CDR3 protein: CASSPTGWDRGQQYF. As DNA, the CDR3 is TGTGCCAGCAGCCCGACTGGGTGGGACAGGGGCCAGCAGTACTTC.

The chain joins TRBV11-3 to TRBJ2-1; the D call may be TRBD1 or TRBD2 (5 bases each). Per the germline V gene, CDR1 is SGHNT and CDR2 is YENEEA. This CDR3 comprises 11 residues. Trimming took 8 bases from V and 13 from J, leaving 15 bases between them. The CDR3 nucleotides are TGTGCCAGCGGGGTGGGGGAGACTCAGTTCTTC. Translated, it gives CASGVGETQFF.

The V call is TRBV6-5, the J call TRBJ1-6; possibly TRBD1 for D (6 bases). This CDR3 is 15 amino acids long. Trimming took off 7 bases at V and 5 bases at J, with 15 bases between the two ends. Germline V gene data show CDR1 as MNHEY and CDR2 as SVGAGI. CDR3 nucleotides: TGTGCCAGCAAAAACAGGGATGGGGATAATTCACCCCTCCACTTT. Translated: CASKNRDGDNSPLHF.

This chain connects TRBV5-6 to TRBJ2-1, with 11 bases that match TRBD2. The V gene's germline CDR1 is SGHDT and CDR2 YYEEEE. With 0 bases clipped from V and 4 bases from J, the junction kept 9 bases outside the gene matches. CDR3 length: 18 residues. The DNA for the CDR3 is TGTGCCAGCAGCTTGGGACCCTTTACTAGCGGGGGTTACAATGAGCAGTTCTTC. It specifies CASSLGPFTSGGYNEQFF.

The chain combines TRBV18 with TRBJ2-5; 8 bases are a match to TRBD2. Looked up from germline, CDR1 is KGHSH and CDR2 is LQKENI. The CDR3 contains 15 residues. V trimming: 3 bases; J trimming: 2 bases; junction bases outside the gene matches: 5. Written as DNA, the CDR3 is TGTGCCAGCTCACCCACTGTAGCGGGGCAAGAGACCCAGTACTTC. Translating it yields CASSPTVAGQETQYF.

This clone is a singleton in its sample. This rearrangement joins TRBV28 to TRBJ2-1; a weak D match, TRBD1 (5 bases). Trimming removed 2 bases from V and 2 bases from J, with 7 bases in between. Germline assignment: CDR1 MDHEN and CDR2 SYDVKM. The CDR3 totals 14 residues. The CDR3 DNA follows: TGTGCCAGCAGTTTAGACAGTCCCTACAATGAGCAGTTCTTC. Amino acid sequence: CASSLDSPYNEQFF.

The chain couples TRBV18 to TRBJ1-3, with TRBD1 matching over 8 bases. Germline lookup yields CDR1 KGHSH and CDR2 LQKENI. V shed 3 bases, J shed 0 bases, and the junction held 4 bases outside the gene matches. The CDR3 has 16 amino acids. CDR3 coding DNA: TGTGCCAGCTCACCCGGACAGGGACTCTCTGGAAACACCATATATTTT. Its protein product is CASSPGQGLSGNTIYF.

The chain employs TRBV28 and TRBJ1-2; 9 bases agree with TRBD1. After removal of 6 bases from V and 4 bases from J, the junction contained 9 bases not matched to a gene. Germline V lookup: CDR1 MDHEN, CDR2 SYDVKM. This CDR3 contains 15 residues. The CDR3 region is CASRPTGGQSYGYTF. For the CDR3, the DNA is TGTGCCAGCAGACCCACAGGGGGCCAATCCTATGGCTACACCTTC.

This clone occurred once. V is TRBV5-1 and J is TRBJ2-7, with D unresolved. The CDR3 is made up of 14 amino acids. V lost 1 base to trimming and J lost 3 bases, with 11 bases between them. CDR1 and CDR2 (germline): SGHRS, YFSETQ. CDR3 nucleotide sequence: TGCGCCAGCAGCTTGAGGCAGAGAAACTACGAGCAGTACTTC. Translating gives CASSLRQRNYEQYF.

The chain joins TRBV7-2 to TRBJ1-2; no reliable D call. CDR1 is SGHTA, CDR2 FQGNSA, per germline. Trimming left V 5 bases short and J 4 bases short, with 14 bases between. This CDR3 comprises 14 residues. The CDR3 sequence is CASSHLDGSYGYTF. CDR3 nucleotides: TGTGCCAGCAGCCACCTGGACGGTTCCTATGGCTACACCTTC.

The chain combines TRBV5-4 with TRBJ1-1, with D uncertain. CDR3 length: 12 amino acids. V lost 1 base, J lost 7 bases, and 8 bases lay in between. Germline CDR1 and CDR2: SGHNT and YYREEE (reference sequence). The CDR3 loop reads CASSLMDVEAFF. In DNA form, the CDR3 reads TGTGCCAGCAGCTTGATGGACGTTGAAGCTTTCTTT.

The chain combines TRBV19 with TRBJ2-7, with 8 bases fitting TRBD1. The germline CDR1 and CDR2 sequences are LNHDA and SQIVND (reference sequence). The CDR3 has 13 residues. V trimming: 4 bases; J trimming: 6 bases; junction bases outside the gene matches: 5. CDR3 residues: CASSTGTGGEQYF. For the CDR3, the DNA is TGTGCCAGTAGTACGGGGACAGGCGGCGAGCAGTACTTC.

This clone was observed a few times. The chain couples TRBV6-1 to TRBJ2-3, with 7 bases that match TRBD2. CDR1 MNHNS and CDR2 SASEGT come from the germline V gene. The junction had 6 bases not matched to a gene; V was cut back by 3 bases and J by 9 bases. This CDR3 comprises 13 residues. Here the CDR3 DNA reads TGTGCCAGCAGTGAGGGGGGGGACCGGACGCAGTATTTT. Amino acids: CASSEGGDRTQYF.

The chain is built from TRBV27 and TRBJ2-7, with 9 bases lining up with TRBD1. V was clipped by 4 bases and J by 8 bases; unmatched bases: 6. The germline CDR1 and CDR2 sequences are MNHEY and SMNVEV (reference sequence). CDR3 length: 13 residues. The CDR3 loop reads CASSSTGGSKQYF. CDR3 sequence (DNA): TGTGCCAGCAGTTCGACAGGGGGTTCGAAGCAGTACTTC.

CDR3 nucleotides: TGTGCCAGCAGCCAAGACTCGGCGACAGATACGCAGTATTTT. It is translated as CASSQDSATDTQYF. The chain uses TRBV4-2 and TRBJ2-3, with D hard to call. Between the trimmed V and J ends, which lost 0 bases and 3 bases, there was a span of 7 bases. The germline gives CDR1 LGHNA, CDR2 YNFKEQ. The CDR3 totals 14 residues.

The V and J genes are TRBV28 and TRBJ1-5; D is unclear. This CDR3 is 13 amino acids long. V gave up 4 bases and J gave up 5 bases, with 9 bases separating them. The germline V gene encodes CDR1 MDHEN and CDR2 SYDVKM. This chain's CDR3 is CASSSTLDQPQHF. CDR3 sequence (DNA): TGTGCCAGCAGTTCTACCCTCGATCAGCCCCAGCATTTT.

The chain uses TRBV6-5 and TRBJ2-3; D call uncertain. The CDR3 has 15 residues. The V and J ends lost 5 bases and 2 bases respectively, with 14 bases between them. Per the germline V gene, CDR1 is MNHEY and CDR2 is SVGAGI. The CDR3 loop is CASSLTGGNTDTQYF. DNA of the CDR3: TGTGCCAGCAGTCTGACGGGCGGCAACACAGATACGCAGTATTTT.

This chain uses TRBV5-6 with TRBJ2-7, with 11 bases aligning to TRBD2. This CDR3 has 15 residues. J gave up 10 bases and V 4 bases, and 13 bases lay outside the gene matches. Germline values: CDR1 SGHDT, CDR2 YYEEEE. The CDR3 protein is CASSETTSGVLRQYF. The DNA of the CDR3 is TGTGCCAGCAGCGAGACGACTAGCGGGGTCCTTAGACAGTACTTC.

This rearrangement joins TRBV6-5 to TRBJ2-1, with TRBD2 as a possible D gene (5 bases). Deletions cut 2 bases from V and 2 bases from J, with 13 bases between. Germline V gene data show CDR1 as MNHEY and CDR2 as SVGAGI. There are 16 residues in the CDR3. CDR3: CASSYRISAAYNEQFF. The CDR3 nucleotides are TGTGCCAGCAGTTACCGAATTAGCGCAGCCTACAATGAGCAGTTCTTC.

This chain links TRBV19 with TRBJ2-5; D uncertain. The ends were cut back, 6 bases at V and 4 bases at J, with 15 bases in the middle. The length of the CDR3 is 14 residues. Germline CDR1 reads LNHDA; CDR2 reads SQIVND (reference sequence). The CDR3 bases are TGTGCCAGTAGACGAAGTGAGTTTGCAGAGACCCAGTACTTC. Translation: CASRRSEFAETQYF.

The chain carries TRBV2 and TRBJ2-7; a weak D match, TRBD2 (5 bases). The germline V gene encodes CDR1 SNHLY and CDR2 FYNNEI. The CDR3 loop spans 13 amino acids. V lost 3 bases and J lost 2, with 8 bases in between. DNA of the CDR3: TGTGCCAGCAGTGACGGGATTACCTACGAGCAGTACTTC. Protein sequence: CASSDGITYEQYF.